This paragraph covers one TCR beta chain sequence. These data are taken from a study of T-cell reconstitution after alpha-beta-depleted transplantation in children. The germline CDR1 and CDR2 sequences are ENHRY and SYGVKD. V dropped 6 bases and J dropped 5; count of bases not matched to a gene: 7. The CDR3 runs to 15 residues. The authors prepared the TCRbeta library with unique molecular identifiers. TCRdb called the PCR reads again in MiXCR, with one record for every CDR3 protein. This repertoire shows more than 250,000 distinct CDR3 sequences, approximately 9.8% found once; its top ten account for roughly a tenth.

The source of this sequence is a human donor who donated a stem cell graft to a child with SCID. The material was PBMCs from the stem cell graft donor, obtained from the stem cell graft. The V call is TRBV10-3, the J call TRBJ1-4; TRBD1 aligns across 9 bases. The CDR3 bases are TGTGCCATCAGAAGGACAGGGGCATCGAATGAAAAACTGTTTTTT. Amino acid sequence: CAIRRTGASNEKLFF.